This TCR beta chain comes out of a study of T-cell memory formation after mild COVID-19. Details on this clonotype: Its antigen remains unidentified.

Study-wide points: The finding that pre-infection memory included some responding clones suggested that cross-reactive memory joined.

TCRdb recomputed calls from the 5' RACE reads with MiXCR, one row per CDR3 protein. Of approximately 350,000 distinct CDR3 sequences in the sample, 13% to 15% are singletons; the top ten hold roughly 22%. V gave up 5 bases and J gave up 0 bases, with 22 bases separating them. The CDR3 is made up of 19 amino acids. The V gene's germline CDR1 is MGHRA and CDR2 YSYEKL. Sequencing was done on a sample of PBMCs or a T cell subset sorted from them (not recorded which). This rearrangement joins TRBV4-1 to TRBJ2-2, with a possible D match to TRBD1 (6 bases). The TCR was taken from a man aged 18 to 35 who had mild COVID-19 (a few samples of this study predate the infection). Cell type and time point are not known. CDR3 residues: CASSSRTVPLLANTGELFF. The DNA for the CDR3 is TGCGCCAGCAGCTCTAGGACAGTGCCCCTTCTCGCGAACACCGGGGAGCTGTTTTTT.